This T cell receptor (beta chain) was identified during a study of T cell responses to AZD1222 COVID-19 vaccine. Produced via immunoSEQ multiplex PCR; TCRdb's table is partial and in-frame only. The sample lists around 200,000 clones, around 94% seen once, with more than 1.5% in the top ten. Study results and caveats: CD4 TCRs covered the whole spike, strongest at regions 160-218 and 743-854. When two AZD1222 doses had been given, Spike-specific TCR breadth and depth rose.

The germline V gene encodes CDR1 MNHEY and CDR2 SVGAGI. Trimming took off 0 bases at V and 1 base at J, with 10 bases between the two ends. CDR3 length: 15 amino acids. Remarks on this clone: Its antigen is currently unknown.

This chain links TRBV6-5 with TRBJ2-7, with a weak D call TRBD2 (5 bases). This TCR was recovered from an adult who received the AZD1222 COVID-19 vaccine. The sequencing here drew on peripheral blood, taken 28 days after the second AZD1222 dose. CDR3 sequence (DNA): TGTGCCAGCAGTTACTCGATACTAGATTCCTACGAGCAGTACTTC. Translation gives CASSYSILDSYEQYF.